These T cell receptor beta chains were read from a single sample in a study of blood T cell repertoires in COVID-19. Libraries were prepared by immunoSEQ multiplex PCR; TCRdb keeps only in-frame clonotypes and omits some of them. The sample lists some 220,000 clones; about 88% were seen once. The source material was peripheral blood. Receptor source: a man between 45 and 60 years old who had recovered from COVID-19. Both conserved end residues are part of each CDR3. The D gene is left open where the match is weak. Size is stated for part of the rows, as once, few or many counts, or as a class when the clone is expanded.

v_call	j_call	clone_size	d_call	cdr3_aa	cdr3_nt
TRBV25-1	TRBJ1-1	-	-	CASSAQGRRTEAFF	TGTGCCAGCAGTGCCCAGGGAAGGCGAACTGAAGCTTTCTTT
TRBV3-1/TRBV3-2	TRBJ1-1	-	-	CASSPYRQGSMNTEAFF	TGTGCCAGCAGCCCCTATCGGCAGGGTTCTATGAACACTGAAGCTTTCTTT
TRBV14	TRBJ1-1	-	TRBD1	CASSRLTGTEAYMNTEAFF	TGTGCCAGCAGCCGGCTCACCGGGACAGAAGCATACATGAACACTGAAGCTTTCTTT
TRBV5-1	TRBJ2-1	-	-	CASSLYRTEVSYNEQFF	TGCGCCAGCAGCTTGTATCGGACTGAGGTCTCATACAATGAGCAGTTCTTC
TRBV5-1	TRBJ2-7	-	TRBD1	CASSPGQGRYF	TGCGCCAGCAGCCCCGGACAGGGTCGGTACTTC
TRBV30	TRBJ1-2	-	-	CAWSNPAGYGYTF	TGTGCCTGGAGTAATCCTGCCGGCTATGGCTACACCTTC
TRBV5-1	TRBJ2-6	-	-	CASSLGAGGANVLTF	TGCGCCAGCAGCTTAGGGGCAGGAGGGGCCAACGTCCTGACTTTC
TRBV7-2	TRBJ2-6	-	TRBD1	CASSLGGQSGANVLTF	TGTGCCAGCAGCTTAGGGGGACAGTCTGGGGCCAACGTCCTGACTTTC
TRBV11-2	TRBJ2-5	once	TRBD2	CASTLEAGEAETQYF	TGTGCCAGCACCCTCGAAGCGGGAGAAGCAGAGACCCAGTACTTC
TRBV2	TRBJ2-2	few	-	CASSEWPAGTGELFF	TGTGCCAGCAGTGAATGGCCCGCGGGCACCGGGGAGCTGTTTTTT
TRBV27	TRBJ2-7	-	TRBD2	CASSSLAGPYEQYF	TGTGCCAGCAGTTCCCTAGCGGGGCCCTACGAGCAGTACTTC
TRBV28	TRBJ1-1	-	TRBD1	CASSFYGQGNTEAFF	TGTGCCAGCAGTTTTTACGGACAGGGGAACACTGAAGCTTTCTTT
TRBV7-9	TRBJ1-2	-	-	CASSLGAGGLSGYTF	TGTGCCAGCAGCCTGGGGGCGGGGGGCCTGAGTGGCTACACCTTC
TRBV30	TRBJ1-2	once	TRBD1	CALPGQGANYGYTF	TGTGCCTTACCGGGACAGGGAGCTAACTATGGCTACACCTTC
TRBV11-2	TRBJ2-3	-	-	CASASIAADTQYF	TGTGCCAGCGCCAGCATAGCGGCAGATACGCAGTATTTT